Given below is one T cell receptor (beta chain) in context. The data were obtained in a study of blood T cell repertoires in COVID-19. From germline, CDR1 is MNHEY and CDR2 SMNVEV (reference sequence). The length of the CDR3 is 16 residues. V dropped 5 bases and J dropped 4 bases, with 18 bases sitting between them. Measured with immunoSEQ multiplex PCR; TCRdb has only the in-frame clones, and not every one. Among fewer than 70,000 clones listed, 70% to 85% were seen once. V is TRBV27 and J is TRBJ1-3, with a possible D match to TRBD1 (5 bases). The TCR was taken from a woman aged 60-75 years with acute or convalescent COVID-19. What was sequenced was peripheral blood. In nucleotides, the CDR3 is TGTGCCAGCAGTAGGTCCCCCGGGGGGGTAGGAAACACCATATATTTT. Encoded protein: CASSRSPGGVGNTIYF.